One sample yielded the 27 T cell receptor beta chains listed below, sequenced in a study of identical twins. TCRdb itself ran the 5' RACE reads through MiXCR, one entry per CDR3 protein. The table has 400,000 to 500,000 distinct CDR3 sequences, approximately 17% seen once. What was sequenced was naive T cells sorted from blood. The receptors were gathered from a man aged 50 to 59 in good health.

This clonotype was detected many times. The chain links TRBV5-1 to TRBJ2-1; 8 bases line up with TRBD2. Trimming cost V 2 bases and J 4 bases; bases outside gene matches: 5. This CDR3 is built from 15 residues. Per germline, CDR1 SGHRS and CDR2 YFSETQ. The CDR3 reads CASSLTAGDYNEQFF. CDR3 bases: TGCGCCAGCAGCTTAACAGCGGGGGATTACAATGAGCAGTTCTTC.

V is TRBV5-1 and J is TRBJ2-3; TRBD1 is a possible D gene (5 bases). The CDR3 has 15 residues. Deletions cut 2 bases from V and 6 bases from J, with 16 bases between. The germline gives CDR1 SGHRS, CDR2 YFSETQ. CDR3: CASSFRQGRADTQYF. As DNA, the CDR3 is TGCGCCAGCAGCTTTAGGCAGGGAAGAGCTGATACGCAGTATTTT. Supplemented by reference TRBV5-1 and TRBJ2-3, the full variable domain reads KAGVTQTPRYLIKTRGQQVTLSCSPISGHRSVSWYQQTPGQGLQFLFEYFSETQRNKGNFPGRFSGRQFSNSRSEMNVSTLELGDSALYLCASSFRQGRADTQYFGPGTRLTVL.

This clonotype was counted ten times or more. The chain couples TRBV7-9 to TRBJ2-2; 10 bases match TRBD2. With 5 bases clipped from V and 6 bases from J, the junction kept 9 bases outside the gene matches. This CDR3 comprises 16 residues. CDR1 and CDR2 (germline): SEHNR, FQNEAQ (reference sequence). CDR3 loop: CASSPPPGTSAGELFF. DNA for the CDR3: TGTGCCAGCAGCCCTCCCCCCGGGACTAGCGCCGGGGAGCTGTTTTTT.

This clonotype was counted only a few times. The rearrangement links TRBV12-3 or TRBV12-4 to TRBJ1-2; D ambiguous. This CDR3 has 16 amino acids. V was trimmed by 7 bases and J by 0 bases, leaving 18 bases between them. CDR3 region: CASNIRSGRPNYGYTF. The DNA for the CDR3 is TGTGCCAGCAATATACGCTCGGGCAGGCCTAACTATGGCTACACCTTC.

The V call is TRBV5-1, the J call TRBJ2-7; D gene uncertain. Germline V CDR1 and CDR2: SGHRS, YFSETQ. The CDR3 is 14 residues long. V lost 4 bases and J lost 0, with 11 bases in between. The CDR3 bases are TGCGCCAGCAGCCCCGGCGACCCCTCCTACGAGCAGTACTTC. It yields the protein CASSPGDPSYEQYF.

The sample holds many counts of this clonotype. This chain uses TRBV11-2 with TRBJ1-3; 7 nucleotides agree with TRBD1. The CDR3 extends over 15 amino acids. Trimming cost V 6 bases and J 3 bases; bases outside gene matches: 8. Germline-derived CDR1 and CDR2 are SGHAT and FQNNGV. In DNA form, the CDR3 reads TGTGCCAGCAGAGGACTAACAGGGGTTGGAAACACCATATATTTT. This translates into CASRGLTGVGNTIYF.

In this sample, this clonotype turned up many times. V is TRBV14 and J is TRBJ1-2; D is uncertain. CDR1 SGHDN and CDR2 FVKESK come from the germline V gene. V was pared by 0 bases and J by 8 bases, with 7 bases between. The CDR3 has 12 amino acids. The CDR3 DNA follows: TGTGCCAGCAGCCAAGATTTGGCCGGCTACACCTTC. Protein: CASSQDLAGYTF.

This clonotype has ten or more counts. This chain links TRBV7-2 with TRBJ2-7; 8 bases align to TRBD1. This CDR3 contains 15 residues. The V segment lost 4 bases and the J segment 4 bases; nucleotides outside the gene matches: 9. Germline V lookup: CDR1 SGHTA, CDR2 FQGNSA. This chain's CDR3 is CASSSIQGAFYEQYF. Written as DNA, the CDR3 is TGTGCCAGCAGCTCAATTCAGGGGGCTTTTTACGAGCAGTACTTC.

This clonotype has a handful of counts. The V and J genes are TRBV9 and TRBJ2-7; no clear D. The V end lost 1 base, the J end lost 0 bases, and 14 bases lay between the germline ends. Germline CDR1 and CDR2: SGDLS and YYNGEE. The CDR3 contains 16 residues. CDR3 nucleotide sequence: TGTGCCAGCAGCGTACTGCCAGCCGAGAGCTCCTACGAGCAGTACTTC. Its protein product is CASSVLPAESSYEQYF.

This clonotype was seen only once. This rearrangement joins TRBV20-1 to TRBJ2-1; maybe TRBD1 (5 bases). The CDR3 has 10 amino acids. Trimming took 4 bases from V and 12 from J, leaving 10 bases between them. The germline V gene has CDR1 DFQATT and CDR2 SNEGSKA (reference sequence). The CDR3 spells CSATSQVQFF. CDR3 coding DNA: TGCAGTGCTACTTCACAGGTGCAGTTCTTC.

This clonotype occurred a few times. V usage is TRBV6-1 and J usage is TRBJ1-5; D unclear. CDR3 length: 14 amino acids. V was shortened by 6 bases and J by 1 base, with 10 bases between the two germline ends. Germline CDR1 and CDR2: MNHNS and SASEGT. CDR3 DNA sequence: TGTGCCAGCAGCAACGGACTGAGCAATCAGCCCCAGCATTTT. As protein: CASSNGLSNQPQHF.

This clonotype was seen a handful of times. V is TRBV5-1 and J is TRBJ1-4; D uncertain. V shed 3 bases and J shed 7 bases, with 10 bases lying between them. Germline V CDR1 and CDR2: SGHRS, YFSETQ. CDR3 length equals 13 residues. CDR3 sequence reads: CASSSGDSEKLFF. The CDR3, as DNA: TGCGCCAGCAGCTCCGGGGATAGTGAAAAACTGTTTTTT.

This clonotype was seen repeatedly, ten times or more. The chain uses TRBV20-1 and TRBJ2-2, with 14 bases matching TRBD2. The CDR3 runs 18 residues. Per the germline V gene, CDR1 is DFQATT and CDR2 is SNEGSKA (reference sequence). V lost 2 bases and J lost 7; bases outside the gene matches: 12. CDR3 sequence reads: CSARRSETGLAGGGELFF. DNA for the CDR3: TGCAGTGCTAGACGATCTGAAACTGGACTAGCGGGAGGCGGGGAGCTGTTTTTT.

The chain joins TRBV6-2 or TRBV6-3 to TRBJ2-5; no firm D call. The CDR3 contains 12 residues. V was pared by 2 bases and J by 5 bases, with 6 bases between. Germline-derived CDR1 and CDR2 are MNHEY and SVGEGT. CDR3 DNA: TGTGCCAGCAGTTACACCTCGGAGACCCAGTACTTC. Residues: CASSYTSETQYF.

Ten or more counts support this clonotype. This chain links TRBV7-6 with TRBJ2-3; D unclear. V was shortened by 1 base and J by 5 bases, with 13 bases between the two germline ends. Per the germline V gene, CDR1 is SGHVS and CDR2 is FNYEAQ. This CDR3 spans 15 amino acids. CDR3 DNA sequence: TGTGCCAGCAGCTTAGAGTTACGATCTGGAGATACGCAGTATTTT. Protein sequence: CASSLELRSGDTQYF.

At least ten counts were recorded for this clonotype. V is TRBV7-9 and J is TRBJ2-7; D gene uncertain. With 6 bases removed from V and 1 base from J, the gap between germline ends came to 7 bases. Germline V gene data show CDR1 as SEHNR and CDR2 as FQNEAQ (reference sequence). There are 12 residues in the CDR3. The CDR3 DNA follows: TGTGCCAGCAGTACCGGGTCCTACGAGCAGTACTTC. As protein: CASSTGSYEQYF.

J is TRBJ2-7 and V is TRBV11-2, with D uncertain. This CDR3 has 13 amino acids. CDR1 is SGHAT, CDR2 FQNNGV, per germline. V lost 5 bases and J 7 bases, leaving 15 bases between the germline ends. The CDR3 sequence is CASSPHSQEEQYF. CDR3 nucleotides: TGTGCCAGCAGCCCCCACAGTCAGGAGGAGCAGTACTTC. The full variable domain, rest sourced from reference TRBV11-2 and TRBJ2-7, is EAGVAQSPRYKIIEKRQSVAFWCNPISGHATLYWYQQILGQGPKLLIQFQNNGVVDDSQLPKDRFSAERLKGVDSTLKIQPAKLEDSAVYLCASSPHSQEEQYFGPGTRLTVT.

This clonotype was seen only a few times. The rearrangement joins TRBV20-1 to TRBJ2-7; D call uncertain. V dropped 8 bases and J dropped 0 bases, with 17 bases sitting between them. The CDR3 extends over 14 amino acids. CDR1 is DFQATT, CDR2 SNEGSKA, per germline (reference sequence). The DNA for the CDR3 is TGCAGTACCTACAGACCCTCGAGCTCCTACGAGCAGTACTTC. Its translation: CSTYRPSSSYEQYF.

The chain joins TRBV12-3 or TRBV12-4 to TRBJ2-1; 11 bases agree with TRBD2. V shed 5 bases and J 4 bases; nucleotides not matched to a gene: 7. The CDR3 runs 16 residues. CDR3 nucleotide sequence: TGTGCCAGCAGTGCACTAGCGGGGGCTACATACAATGAGCAGTTCTTC. Translated, it gives CASSALAGATYNEQFF.

To note about this clonotype: Here the CDR3 omits its conserved ending phenylalanine or tryptophan, so a read error is the likely source. V usage is TRBV7-3 and J usage is TRBJ2-2; unclear D gene. Germline values: CDR1 SGHTA, CDR2 FQGTGA. The CDR3 loop spans 15 amino acids. Trimming shortened V by 5 bases and J by 3 bases, and 13 bases separated the two germline ends. CDR3 in amino acids: CASSLVGGYTGELFY. The CDR3 DNA reads as TGTGCCAGCAGCCTGGTCGGCGGTTACACCGGGGAGCTGTTTTAT.

The table lists this clonotype with many counts. The chain links TRBV3-1 to TRBJ2-5; a weak D match, TRBD2 (6 bases). CDR1 and CDR2 from the germline V gene are LGHDT and YNNKEL (reference sequence). This CDR3 has 18 amino acids. Trimming removed 4 bases at V and 2 bases at J, with 23 bases between. CDR3 nucleotide sequence: TGTGCCAGCAGCCGATCCATCCCGCTCCTAGCGACACAAGAGACCCAGTACTTC. This encodes CASSRSIPLLATQETQYF.

V and J are TRBV11-2 and TRBJ2-3; D is uncertain. In germline, CDR1 is SGHAT, CDR2 FQNNGV. V lost 1 base and J lost 1, with 12 bases in between. The CDR3 has 16 residues. The CDR3 is CASSLVDTTGTDTQYF. Here the CDR3 DNA reads TGTGCCAGCAGCTTAGTCGACACGACCGGCACAGATACGCAGTATTTT.

Here the CDR3 reads CSARGQQMNTEAFF. In DNA, the CDR3 is TGCAGTGCTAGAGGACAACAAATGAACACTGAAGCTTTCTTT. The rearrangement links TRBV20-1 to TRBJ1-1; D remains unclear. Trimming shortened V by 1 base and J by 0 bases, and 9 bases separated the two germline ends. CDR3 length equals 14 residues. Germline CDR1 and CDR2: DFQATT and SNEGSKA (reference sequence).

This clonotype was seen a few times. This chain connects TRBV5-5 to TRBJ1-4; D perhaps matches TRBD1 (5 bases). V shed 6 bases and J shed 5 bases, with 20 bases lying between them. Per the germline V gene, CDR1 is SGHKS and CDR2 is YYEKEE (reference sequence). The CDR3 sequence is 16 residues long. CDR3 nucleotides: TGTGCCAGCATTCGCGGGGCAGGGATGGGGAATGAAAAACTGTTTTTT. Protein: CASIRGAGMGNEKLFF. Drawing the rest from reference TRBV5-5 and TRBJ1-4, the complete variable domain is DAGVTQSPTHLIKTRGQQVTLRCSPISGHKSVSWYQQVLGQGPQFIFQYYEKEERGRGNFPDRFSARQFPNYSSELNVNALLLGDSALYLCASIRGAGMGNEKLFFGSGTQLSVL.

The chain recombines TRBV12-3 or TRBV12-4 with TRBJ2-2; 9 nucleotides agree with TRBD1. This CDR3 is 15 amino acids long. V lost 3 bases to trimming and J lost 5 bases; unmatched junction nucleotides: 4. CDR3 nucleotides: TGTGCCAGCAGTTTTTGGGACAGGGAGACCGGGGAGCTGTTTTTT. It encodes CASSFWDRETGELFF.

This clonotype was counted at least ten times. The chain joins TRBV12-3 or TRBV12-4 to TRBJ2-1; TRBD1 or TRBD2 may be the D gene (5 bases each). The ends were cut back, 5 bases at V and 4 bases at J, with 15 bases in the middle. CDR3 length: 15 residues. This CDR3 is CASSPRETPYNEQFF. The CDR3 DNA reads TGTGCCAGCAGTCCCAGGGAGACACCTTACAATGAGCAGTTCTTC.

This clonotype was counted at least ten times. This chain connects TRBV27 to TRBJ1-3; D may be TRBD1 (5 bases). V shed 0 bases and J shed 6 bases, with 12 bases lying between them. From germline, CDR1 is MNHEY and CDR2 SMNVEV (reference sequence). CDR3 length equals 15 residues. DNA of the CDR3: TGTGCCAGCAGTTTATCCGTCGCAGGGATAAACACCATATATTTT. Translating gives CASSLSVAGINTIYF.